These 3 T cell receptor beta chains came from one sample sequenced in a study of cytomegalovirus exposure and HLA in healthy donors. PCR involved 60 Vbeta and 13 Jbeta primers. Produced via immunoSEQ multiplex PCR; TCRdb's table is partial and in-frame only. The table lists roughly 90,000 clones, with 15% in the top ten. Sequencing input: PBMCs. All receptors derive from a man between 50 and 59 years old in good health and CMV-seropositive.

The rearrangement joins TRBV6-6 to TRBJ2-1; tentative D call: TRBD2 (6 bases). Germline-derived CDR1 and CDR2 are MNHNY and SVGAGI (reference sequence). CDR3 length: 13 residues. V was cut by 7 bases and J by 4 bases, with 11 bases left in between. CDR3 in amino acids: CASKNSGYNEQFF. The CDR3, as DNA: TGTGCCAGCAAGAATAGCGGATACAATGAGCAGTTCTTC.

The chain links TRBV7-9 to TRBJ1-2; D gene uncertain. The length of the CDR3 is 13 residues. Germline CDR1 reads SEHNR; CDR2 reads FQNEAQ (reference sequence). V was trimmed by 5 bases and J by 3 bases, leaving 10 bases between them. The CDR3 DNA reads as TGTGCCAGCAGCCTATCCGGTCACTATGGCTACACCTTC. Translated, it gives CASSLSGHYGYTF.

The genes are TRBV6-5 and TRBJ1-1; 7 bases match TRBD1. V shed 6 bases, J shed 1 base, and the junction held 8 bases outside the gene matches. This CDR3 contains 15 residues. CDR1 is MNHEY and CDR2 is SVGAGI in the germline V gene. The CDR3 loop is CASRLQGTTNTEAFF. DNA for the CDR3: TGTGCCAGCAGGCTACAGGGGACAACGAACACTGAAGCTTTCTTT.